The present entry profiles one T cell receptor beta chain with its context. Its target is not known. Its ends do not fully match the called genes, so a read error is possible. The data are from a study of early T cells in non-severe SARS-CoV-2 infection. Overall study: Chains were unpaired, as sequencing was done on bulk RNA from unsorted whole blood. General study findings and limits: In VDJdb matching, anti-spike CD8 responses were favored while private and CD4 specificities went missing.

Separate cDNA molecules each had unique molecular identifiers attached to them. TCRdb processed the 5' RACE reads anew with MiXCR; each CDR3 protein has one entry. The sample holds more than 55,000 distinct CDR3 sequences, roughly 13% seen once. In germline, CDR1 is SQVTM, CDR2 ANQGSEA. The CDR3 is 17 residues long. Sequenced here: whole blood, sampled at baseline. The clonotype was recovered from an adult who was a healthcare worker with PCR-confirmed SARS-CoV-2 infection or an uninfected control (not recorded which). V gene TRBV29-1 combines with J gene TRBJ2-1, with 9 bases lining up with TRBD2. CDR3 sequence: CSVEVRPGLASRNVQFF. CDR3 nucleotide sequence: TGCAGCGTTGAAGTAAGGCCGGGACTAGCCTCGCGTAATGTGCAGTTCTTC.